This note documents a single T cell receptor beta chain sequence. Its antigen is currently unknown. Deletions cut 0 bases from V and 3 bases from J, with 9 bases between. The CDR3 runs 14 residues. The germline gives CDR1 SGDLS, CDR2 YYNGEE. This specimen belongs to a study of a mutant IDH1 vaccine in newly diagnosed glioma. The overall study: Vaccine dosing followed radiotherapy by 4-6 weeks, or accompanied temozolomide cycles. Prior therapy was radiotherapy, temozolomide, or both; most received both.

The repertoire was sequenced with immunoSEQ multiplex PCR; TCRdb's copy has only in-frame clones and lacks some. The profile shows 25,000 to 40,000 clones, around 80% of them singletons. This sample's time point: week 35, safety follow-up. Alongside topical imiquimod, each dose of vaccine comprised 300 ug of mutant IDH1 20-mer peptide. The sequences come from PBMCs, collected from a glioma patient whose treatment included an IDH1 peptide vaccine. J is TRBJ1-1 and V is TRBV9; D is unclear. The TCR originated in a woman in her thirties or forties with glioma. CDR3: CASSVAGGHTEAFF. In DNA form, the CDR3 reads TGTGCCAGCAGCGTAGCTGGAGGGCACACTGAAGCTTTCTTT.